This T cell receptor (beta chain) was found in a study of Ad26.COV2.S vaccination and SARS-CoV-2 variants. CDR1 SGHNT and CDR2 YENEEA come from the germline V gene. The CDR3 totals 13 residues. Trimming at V came to 3 bases and at J to 8 bases, leaving 1 base not matched to a gene. TCRdb's table, derived via immunoSEQ multiplex PCR, lists solely in-frame clones and lacks some. This table holds roughly 700,000 clones, around 92% found once. Points on this clone: In the same sample, other DNA sequences code for this CDR3.

Treatment: some 20 received Ad26.COV2.S at low or high dose, single or two shots; 5 received placebo; per-sample allocation not given. The study sampled participants on day 63 after the first vaccine or placebo injection. In Boston, the donor was an adult between 18-55 years of age. Vaccine was an Ad26 vector expressing Wuhan-strain SARS-CoV-2 spike. The TCR comes from a person aged 18 to 59 who received the Ad26.COV2.S COVID-19 vaccine or a placebo. This specimen consisted of peripheral blood, obtained in a trial of Ad26.COV2.S vaccine versus placebo. The chain is built from TRBV11-3 and TRBJ2-1; 10 positions match TRBD1. CDR3 DNA: TGTGCCAGCAGCTTGGGACAGGGGTATGAGCAGTTCTTC. It codes for CASSLGQGYEQFF.